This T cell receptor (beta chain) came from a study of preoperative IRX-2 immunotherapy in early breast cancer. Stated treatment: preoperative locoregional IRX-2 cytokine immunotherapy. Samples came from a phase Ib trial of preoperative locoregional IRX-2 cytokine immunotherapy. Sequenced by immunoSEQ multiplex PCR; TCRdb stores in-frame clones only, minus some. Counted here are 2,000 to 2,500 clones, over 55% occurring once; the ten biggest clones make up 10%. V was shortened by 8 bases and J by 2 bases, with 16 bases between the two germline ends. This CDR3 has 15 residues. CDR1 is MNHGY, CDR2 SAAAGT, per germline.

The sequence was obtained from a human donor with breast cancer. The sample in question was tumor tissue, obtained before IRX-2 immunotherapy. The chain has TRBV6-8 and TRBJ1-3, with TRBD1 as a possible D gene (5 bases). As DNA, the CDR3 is TGTGCCAGCGCGGCAGGGCCCTCGGCTGGAAACACCATATATTTT. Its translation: CASAAGPSAGNTIYF.